One and the same sample provided the 13 T cell receptor beta chains below, sequenced in a study of T cells after yellow fever vaccination. MiXCR, applied by TCRdb to the 5' RACE reads, yields one record per CDR3 protein. The sample gives fewer than 400,000 distinct CDR3 sequences, approximately 6% of which show up once; approximately 16% is in the top ten. The source was PBMCs, collected 5 days after the yellow fever booster vaccination. The receptors were sampled from a man aged 25 to 40 who received the YFV17D yellow fever vaccine.

This clonotype was counted a few times. The chain links TRBV20-1 to TRBJ2-1; D is unresolved. This CDR3 has 14 amino acids. V was shortened by 6 bases and J by 7 bases, with 19 bases between the two germline ends. Germline V CDR1 and CDR2: DFQATT, SNEGSKA (reference sequence). The CDR3 bases are TGCAGTGCGACACGGCCCGAAAGTGCAAATGAGCAGTTCTTC. Translating gives CSATRPESANEQFF.

The rearrangement joins TRBV7-7 to TRBJ2-1, with D tentatively TRBD1 (5 bases). Germline V gene lookup returns CDR1 SSHAT and CDR2 FNYEAQ (reference sequence). Deletions cut 1 base from V and 2 bases from J, with 12 bases between. The CDR3 covers 16 residues. The CDR3 DNA sequence: TGTGCCAGCAGCTTAGGGCCCACGACAGCCTACAATGAGCAGTTCTTC. Translation: CASSLGPTTAYNEQFF.

V is TRBV6-5 and J is TRBJ2-7; D is possibly TRBD2 (5 bases). CDR1 and CDR2 from the germline V gene are MNHEY and SVGAGI. Trimming took off 5 bases at V and 5 bases at J, with 16 bases between the two ends. The CDR3 length is 14 residues. CDR3 sequence reads: CASSPGRGWDEQYF. CDR3 sequence (DNA): TGTGCCAGCAGTCCAGGACGGGGATGGGACGAGCAGTACTTC.

The chain carries TRBV6-5 and TRBJ1-3, with D perhaps TRBD1 (5 bases). The V and J ends lost 1 base and 0 bases respectively, with 13 bases between them. The CDR3 runs 17 residues. The V gene's germline CDR1 is MNHEY and CDR2 SVGAGI. The CDR3 bases are TGTGCCAGCAGTTACTTGTCAGGGCGAACCTCTGGAAACACCATATATTTT. Protein: CASSYLSGRTSGNTIYF.

This clonotype was recorded at least ten times. The chain couples TRBV3-1 to TRBJ2-3; D unresolved. Germline CDR1 and CDR2: LGHDT and YNNKEL (reference sequence). The CDR3 has 15 residues. V was pared by 0 bases and J by 6 bases, with 13 bases between. The CDR3 spells CASSQEMSVRDTQYF. CDR3 bases: TGTGCCAGCAGCCAAGAAATGTCAGTAAGGGATACGCAGTATTTT.

In its sample, this clonotype was seen many times. The chain uses TRBV28 and TRBJ1-6; 8 bases are shared with TRBD1. Germline CDR1 is MDHEN and CDR2 is SYDVKM. CDR3 size: 14 residues. Trimming cost V 6 bases and J 6 bases; bases outside gene matches: 4. CDR3 coding DNA: TGTGCCAGCAGCTCGGGACAGGTTAATTCACCCCTCCACTTT. It yields the protein CASSSGQVNSPLHF.

The V and J genes are TRBV18 and TRBJ2-1; TRBD2 aligns across 8 bases. V gave up 0 bases and J gave up 2 bases; unmatched junction bases: 0. CDR3 length equals 15 residues. Germline lookup yields CDR1 KGHSH and CDR2 LQKENI. CDR3 DNA: TGTGCCAGCTCACCACCGGGACTAGCCTACAATGAGCAGTTCTTC. Encoded protein: CASSPPGLAYNEQFF.

The rearrangement links TRBV19 to TRBJ2-1, with D perhaps matching TRBD1 (6 bases). With 4 bases removed from V and 8 bases from J, the gap between germline ends came to 15 bases. CDR1 is LNHDA and CDR2 is SQIVND in the germline V gene (reference sequence). The CDR3 runs 14 residues. In DNA, the CDR3 is TGTGCCAGTAGTAGATTCCGGACAGATGATGAGCAGTTCTTC. This encodes CASSRFRTDDEQFF.

This clonotype was observed a handful of times. The rearrangement links TRBV5-1 to TRBJ2-2; TRBD2 aligns across 8 bases. V trimming: 4 bases; J trimming: 2 bases; junction bases outside the gene matches: 7. Germline CDR1 is SGHRS and CDR2 is YFSETQ. The CDR3 sequence is 16 residues long. The CDR3 coding sequence is TGCGCCAGCAGCCTACAGCGGGAGCTAAACACCGGGGAGCTGTTTTTT. Its protein is CASSLQRELNTGELFF.

Ten or more counts support this clonotype. This sequence joins TRBV5-1 and TRBJ2-1; 11 nucleotides agree with TRBD2. J was trimmed by 7 bases and V by 5 bases; bases with no gene match: 11. This CDR3 contains 16 residues. CDR1 and CDR2 (germline): SGHRS, YFSETQ. CDR3 DNA sequence: TGCGCCAGCAGTCCCCCCGGGACTAGCGGCACGAATGAGCAGTTCTTC. Residues: CASSPPGTSGTNEQFF.

This clonotype appeared a few times. This chain connects TRBV20-1 to TRBJ2-3; 10 bases map to TRBD2. From germline, CDR1 is DFQATT and CDR2 SNEGSKA (reference sequence). The length of the CDR3 is 15 residues. The trim removed 5 bases at V and 3 bases at J, leaving 8 bases unmatched. CDR3 coding DNA: TGCAGTGCTTTGCGGGCTAGCGGGAGTACAGATACGCAGTATTTT. This sequence encodes CSALRASGSTDTQYF.

This clonotype came up a few times. The chain has TRBV19 and TRBJ2-1; 7 bases match TRBD1. CDR1 and CDR2 from the germline V gene are LNHDA and SQIVND (reference sequence). The length of the CDR3 is 14 residues. Trimming removed 5 bases from V and 7 bases from J; junction bases left unmatched: 8. CDR3 sequence reads: CASSPREQGNEQFF. The CDR3 nucleotides are TGTGCCAGTAGTCCCCGAGAACAGGGGAATGAGCAGTTCTTC.

This clonotype was picked up many times. The chain combines TRBV28 with TRBJ2-7, with 8 nucleotides matching TRBD1. CDR3 size: 15 residues. Germline V gene sequence: CDR1 MDHEN, CDR2 SYDVKM. Trimming at V came to 6 bases and at J to 0 bases, leaving 7 bases not matched to a gene. The CDR3 nucleotides read TGTGCCAGCAGGAAGACAGGGGAAGGCTCCTACGAGCAGTACTTC. The encoded protein is CASRKTGEGSYEQYF.